This TCR beta chain is drawn from a study of OX40 agonist ivuxolimab in advanced cancers. Overall study: Recorded diagnoses for dose-escalation patients were hepatocellular carcinoma, melanoma, renal cell or head and neck cancer.

The CDR3 sequence is 12 residues long. Trimming left V 5 bases short and J 4 bases short, with 9 bases between. CDR1 SEHNR and CDR2 FQNEAQ come from the germline V gene (reference sequence). Sequencing used immunoSEQ multiplex PCR; TCRdb keeps in-frame clones, though not all of them. The sample carries 50,000 to 70,000 clones, about nine tenths recorded once. The chain employs TRBV7-9 and TRBJ2-7, with D possibly being TRBD2 (5 bases). The source is an adult with an advanced solid tumor such as melanoma, head and neck, liver or kidney cancer. The sample here was CD4+ or CD8+ T cells sorted from blood, taken in a trial of the OX40 agonist ivuxolimab. The CDR3 DNA reads as TGTGCCAGCAGCCCCTCGGGGTACGAGCAGTACTTC. Residues: CASSPSGYEQYF.